The clone carrying this TCR beta chain has a handful of counts. Researchers sorted participants into cohorts using their self-reported clinical history. The recovered donors of Cohort 3 showed two negative PCRs, clearance, or symptom resolution. The data originate from a study of blood T cell repertoires in COVID-19. Study as a whole: Acute and convalescent COVID-19 specimens originated in the United States, Italy and Spain.

Authors' analysis steps: Estimation of nucleated cell counts relied on the amplification of reference gene primers. Clones were sequenced by immunoSEQ multiplex PCR, and TCRdb holds only the in-frame ones, with some missing. For V, J and clone size, that table is used; D and trimming come from the DNA. The sample holds about 180,000 clones, more than 70% seen once. The CDR3 has 15 amino acids. Trimming shortened V by 5 bases and J by 6 bases, and 19 bases separated the two germline ends. Germline V lookup: CDR1 MNHEY, CDR2 SMNVEV (reference sequence). The source material was PBMCs or T cells enriched from blood (not recorded which). This chain uses TRBV27 with TRBJ1-1, with a tentative D call TRBD1 (5 bases). This TCR was recovered from a man aged 40-49 years who had recovered from COVID-19. The CDR3 here is CASSTRAGRDSEAFF. The CDR3 DNA reads TGTGCCAGCAGTACCAGGGCGGGGAGGGATTCTGAAGCTTTCTTT.